These 29 T cell receptor beta chains came from one sample sequenced in a study of human T cells and chemical hapten exposure. TCRdb ran MiXCR on the RACE reads and lists one entry per CDR3 protein. The sample includes some 97,000 distinct CDR3 sequences, 27% of them seen just once. Stated time point: patch test 3, about 24 weeks after DPC sensitization. The treatment was: therapeutic diphenylcyclopropenone sensitization with weekly scalp DPC. The specimen was whole blood, collected in connection with sensitization to the hapten diphenylcyclopropenone (DPC). These receptors all stem from a man aged 35-49 years with alopecia areata. Some clones in this sample may be carry-over from other donors' samples.

This clonotype is a singleton in its sample. The V gene is TRBV12-3 or TRBV12-4, the J gene TRBJ2-1, with D possibly called TRBD1 or TRBD2 (7 bases each). The CDR3 is 17 residues long. V dropped 5 bases and J dropped 4 bases, with 21 bases sitting between them. The CDR3, as DNA: TGTGCCAGCAGTGGGGGCCAGGGGGGGCAGGATTACAATGAGCAGTTCTTC. Translation: CASSGGQGGQDYNEQFF.

This clonotype was observed a few times. Here the CDR3 DNA reads TGTGCCACCAGTGATTTAGTAACAGGGGGCTTTTCCGGGGAGCTGTTTTTT. It is translated as CATSDLVTGGFSGELFF. The V gene is TRBV24-1, the J gene TRBJ2-2, with 9 nucleotides matching TRBD1. The CDR3 covers 17 residues. V gave up 1 base and J gave up 6 bases; unmatched junction bases: 8. Germline CDR1 is KGHDR and CDR2 is SFDVKD.

The chain couples TRBV20-1 to TRBJ2-7; a weak D match, TRBD1 (6 bases). The germline V and J ends were trimmed by 0 bases and 10 bases, with 16 bases remaining between them. This CDR3 is 13 amino acids long. CDR1 and CDR2 from the germline V gene are DFQATT and SNEGSKA (reference sequence). In nucleotides, the CDR3 is TGCAGTGCTAGAGATTCGAGGACAGCTTTTCAGTACTTC. This translates into CSARDSRTAFQYF.

This rearrangement joins TRBV27 to TRBJ2-5; 8 bases are shared with TRBD1. From germline, CDR1 is MNHEY and CDR2 SMNVEV (reference sequence). The CDR3 sequence is 16 residues long. Trimming at V came to 6 bases and at J to 1 base, leaving 10 bases not matched to a gene. This chain's CDR3 is CASSLRDDRGQETQYF. CDR3 bases: TGTGCCAGCAGCCTAAGGGACGACAGGGGCCAAGAGACCCAGTACTTC.

This clonotype showed up just a few times. This chain links TRBV3-1 with TRBJ2-3, with 11 positions matching TRBD2. The CDR3 has 22 amino acids. Germline V CDR1 and CDR2: LGHDT, YNNKEL (reference sequence). Trimming at V came to 0 bases and at J to 4 bases, leaving 21 bases not matched to a gene. CDR3 amino acids: CASSQDRATWVAGGPIADTQYF. DNA of the CDR3: TGTGCCAGCAGCCAAGATCGGGCGACTTGGGTAGCGGGAGGGCCTATCGCAGATACGCAGTATTTT.

The table lists this clonotype with a few counts. The J gene is TRBJ2-7, the V gene TRBV27; 8 bases are a match to TRBD1. The J segment lost 6 bases and the V segment lost 3 bases, leaving 4 bases of the junction unmatched. Per germline, CDR1 MNHEY and CDR2 SMNVEV (reference sequence). The CDR3 totals 13 residues. In DNA form, the CDR3 reads TGTGCCAGCAGTTTCAGGGGGCCGGCCGAGCAGTACTTC. Its translation is CASSFRGPAEQYF.

This clonotype was recorded a few times. The chain carries TRBV11-2 and TRBJ2-1; 8 bases align to TRBD1. The junction had 7 bases not matched to a gene; V was cut back by 3 bases and J by 3 bases. This CDR3 has 16 residues. Per germline, CDR1 SGHAT and CDR2 FQNNGV. The CDR3 loop is CASSFERDRFYNEQFF. As DNA, the CDR3 is TGTGCCAGCAGCTTCGAACGGGACAGGTTCTACAATGAGCAGTTCTTC.

This clonotype has just a few counts. The CDR3 coding sequence is TGTGCCAGCAGTGCGACTAGCGGGAGAAGTAATGAGCAGTTCTTC. Translating it yields CASSATSGRSNEQFF. V is TRBV7-2 and J is TRBJ2-1, with 12 nucleotides matching TRBD2. The CDR3 contains 15 residues. V lost 6 bases, J lost 7 bases, and 7 bases stayed unmatched. Germline CDR1 is SGHTA and CDR2 is FQGNSA.

This clonotype was picked up many times. The V gene is TRBV29-1, the J gene TRBJ1-1, with TRBD1 matching 7 bases. This CDR3 region has 13 residues. V dropped 4 bases and J dropped 0; count of bases not matched to a gene: 2. CDR1 and CDR2 from the germline V gene are SQVTM and ANQGSEA. Here the CDR3 reads CSVGGQMNTEAFF. For the CDR3, the DNA is TGCAGCGTTGGGGGACAGATGAACACTGAAGCTTTCTTT.

This clonotype was picked up a small number of times. The chain combines TRBV6-2 or TRBV6-3 with TRBJ2-1, with a weak D call TRBD2 (5 bases). The germline CDR1 and CDR2 sequences are MNHEY and SVGEGT. The CDR3 contains 14 residues. Deletions cut 1 base from V and 4 bases from J, with 8 bases between. The DNA for the CDR3 is TGTGCCAGCAGTTACTTGGACTTGTACAATGAGCAGTTCTTC. It is translated as CASSYLDLYNEQFF.

This clonotype has only a few counts. This sequence joins TRBV7-9 and TRBJ2-1, with 9 positions matching TRBD2. This CDR3 is built from 15 residues. V shed 5 bases and J 6 bases; nucleotides not matched to a gene: 8. Germline lookup yields CDR1 SEHNR and CDR2 FQNEAQ (reference sequence). The CDR3 is CASSTTSGLSNEQFF. The CDR3 DNA reads as TGTGCCAGCAGCACAACTAGCGGGCTATCCAATGAGCAGTTCTTC.

V usage is TRBV6-6 and J usage is TRBJ2-1; the match to TRBD2 covers 7 bases. The CDR3 loop spans 16 amino acids. With 0 bases clipped from V and 3 bases from J, the junction kept 5 bases outside the gene matches. Germline V lookup: CDR1 MNHNY, CDR2 SVGAGI (reference sequence). The CDR3, as DNA: TGTGCCAGCAGTTACTCTGGCGGGAGTCTCTACAATGAGCAGTTCTTC. Translating it yields CASSYSGGSLYNEQFF.

The chain has TRBV6-2 or TRBV6-3 and TRBJ1-5; D is undetermined. The germline V and J ends were trimmed by 2 bases and 4 bases, with 9 bases remaining between them. The germline gives CDR1 MNHEY, CDR2 SVGEGT. CDR3 size: 14 residues. The CDR3 DNA follows: TGTGCCAGCAGTTACGGCAGCTTAAATCAGCCCCAGCATTTT. Translated: CASSYGSLNQPQHF.

This chain joins TRBV20-1 and TRBJ1-1, with a possible D match to TRBD1 (5 bases). Germline CDR1 DFQATT, CDR2 SNEGSKA (reference sequence). With 8 bases removed from V and 4 bases from J, the gap between germline ends came to 14 bases. This CDR3 has 12 amino acids. The CDR3 spells CSTSREFTEAFF. CDR3 nucleotides: TGCAGTACCTCCAGGGAGTTCACTGAAGCTTTCTTT.

This clonotype has only a few counts. The chain joins TRBV6-5 to TRBJ1-1, with TRBD1 matching over 9 bases. Trimming took 6 bases from V and 4 from J; bases not matched to a gene: 6. CDR1 and CDR2 from the germline V gene are MNHEY and SVGAGI. This CDR3 contains 14 residues. CDR3 DNA sequence: TGTGCCAGCAGACCCACAGGGGGCCTCACTGAAGCTTTCTTT. It encodes CASRPTGGLTEAFF.

This clonotype has only a few counts. V is TRBV10-2 and J is TRBJ2-1; tentative D call: TRBD2 (6 bases). With 7 bases removed from V and 8 bases from J, the gap between germline ends came to 21 bases. Germline CDR1 is WSHSY and CDR2 is SAAADI. The CDR3 is 15 amino acids. CDR3 nucleotides: TGCGCCAGCACTCGAAGAGGCGGGGTGGGCGATGAGCAGTTCTTC. It codes for CASTRRGGVGDEQFF.

This clonotype was picked up a small number of times. The chain recombines TRBV12-3 or TRBV12-4 with TRBJ2-5; 8 bases line up with TRBD2. V lost 5 bases and J lost 4; bases outside the gene matches: 9. The CDR3 is 15 amino acids. The CDR3 DNA follows: TGTGCCAGCAGTCCCAGACTAGCGCGGTCAGAGACCCAGTACTTC. Translated: CASSPRLARSETQYF.

The rearrangement joins TRBV28 to TRBJ1-5; 7 bases map to TRBD1. The CDR3 is 14 residues long. V dropped 5 bases and J dropped 5; count of bases not matched to a gene: 6. Germline V gene lookup returns CDR1 MDHEN and CDR2 SYDVKM. The CDR3 spells CASSLTGEDQPQHF. Here the CDR3 DNA reads TGTGCCAGCAGTCTTACAGGGGAGGATCAGCCCCAGCATTTT.

In this sample, this clonotype turned up a few times. The chain uses TRBV9 and TRBJ2-3; TRBD1 is a possible D gene (5 bases). Germline lookup yields CDR1 SGDLS and CDR2 YYNGEE. The CDR3 has 16 amino acids. V was cut by 3 bases and J by 0 bases, with 14 bases left in between. This CDR3 reads CASSARQRPSTDTQYF. In DNA form, the CDR3 reads TGTGCCAGCAGCGCAAGACAGAGACCTAGCACAGATACGCAGTATTTT.

The chain has TRBV5-4 and TRBJ2-1; the match to TRBD1 covers 7 bases. CDR1 is SGHNT, CDR2 YYREEE, per germline (reference sequence). The CDR3 covers 15 residues. V was pared by 0 bases and J by 2 bases, with 2 bases of the junction left unmatched. The CDR3 nucleotides read TGTGCCAGCAGCTTGGACCAGGGGGCCTACAATGAGCAGTTCTTC. This sequence encodes CASSLDQGAYNEQFF.

This clonotype has just a few counts. The gene calls are TRBV5-1 and TRBJ2-7; 7 bases agree with TRBD1. The CDR3 loop spans 14 amino acids. CDR1 and CDR2 (germline): SGHRS, YFSETQ. J lost 4 bases, V lost 5 bases, and 9 bases had no gene match. CDR3 nucleotide sequence: TGCGCCAGCAGTCTCGTGACAGGGTCTTACGAGCAGTACTTC. It specifies CASSLVTGSYEQYF.

This chain connects TRBV10-2 to TRBJ1-2; D is unresolved. The CDR3 runs to 15 residues. Germline-derived CDR1 and CDR2 are WSHSY and SAAADI. The germline V and J ends were trimmed by 1 base and 5 bases, with 14 bases remaining between them. CDR3 coding DNA: TGCGCCAGCAGTGAGTTCGAAGGCCAGCGGTATGGCTACACCTTC. Translation gives CASSEFEGQRYGYTF.

The table lists this clonotype with a few counts. This chain connects TRBV12-3 or TRBV12-4 to TRBJ2-3; D is perhaps TRBD2 (5 bases). The CDR3 spans 14 residues. Trimming pared 7 bases from V and 6 bases from J, leaving 17 bases between. CDR3 in DNA: TGTGCCAGCATTCGGACTGGGTCTGTTGATACGCAGTATTTT. It codes for CASIRTGSVDTQYF.

The chain recombines TRBV5-1 with TRBJ1-1; no reliable D call. Germline lookup yields CDR1 SGHRS and CDR2 YFSETQ. The CDR3 covers 12 residues. With 0 bases removed from V and 5 bases from J, the gap between germline ends came to 5 bases. CDR3 amino acids: CASSLGRTEAFF. The CDR3 bases are TGCGCCAGCAGCTTGGGAAGGACTGAAGCTTTCTTT.

This clonotype came up a few times. J is TRBJ1-4 and V is TRBV20-1; D gene unclear. V was shortened by 3 bases and J by 8 bases, with 13 bases between the two germline ends. Germline V lookup: CDR1 DFQATT, CDR2 SNEGSKA (reference sequence). The length of the CDR3 is 13 residues. The CDR3 nucleotides read TGCAGTGCTAGCGGGCAGTTGAGCGAAAAACTGTTTTTT. Protein product: CSASGQLSEKLFF.

J is TRBJ2-7 and V is TRBV5-1; 7 bases are a match to TRBD2. V dropped 0 bases and J dropped 0; count of bases not matched to a gene: 3. The CDR3 loop spans 15 amino acids. Germline V gives CDR1 SGHRS, CDR2 YFSETQ. CDR3 DNA sequence: TGCGCCAGCAGCTTGGGAGGGGACTACTCCTACGAGCAGTACTTC. Translated, it gives CASSLGGDYSYEQYF.

This clonotype was recorded only once. CDR3 loop: CAIKKGGDTEAFF. CDR3 DNA sequence: TGTGCCATCAAAAAGGGAGGGGACACTGAAGCTTTCTTT. The chain links TRBV10-3 to TRBJ1-1; the D gene is possibly TRBD1 (5 bases). Germline CDR1 reads ENHRY; CDR2 reads SYGVKD. CDR3 length: 13 amino acids. Trimming shortened V by 7 bases and J by 3 bases, and 12 bases separated the two germline ends.

V and J are TRBV7-9 and TRBJ2-6; D is undetermined. Germline V gives CDR1 SEHNR, CDR2 FQNEAQ (reference sequence). The CDR3 consists of 15 residues. V lost 4 bases to trimming and J lost 0 bases, with 7 bases between them. The CDR3: CASSSSTSGANVLTF. CDR3 nucleotides: TGTGCCAGCAGCTCTTCTACCTCTGGGGCCAACGTCCTGACTTTC.

The J gene is TRBJ2-5, the V gene TRBV11-2, with D perhaps matching TRBD2 (5 bases). CDR3 length: 12 amino acids. Germline values: CDR1 SGHAT, CDR2 FQNNGV. The V end lost 3 bases, the J end lost 9 bases, and 11 bases lay between the germline ends. The CDR3 DNA reads TGTGCCAGCAGCTTGGGCGGGTCGGCCCAGTACTTC. This translates into CASSLGGSAQYF.